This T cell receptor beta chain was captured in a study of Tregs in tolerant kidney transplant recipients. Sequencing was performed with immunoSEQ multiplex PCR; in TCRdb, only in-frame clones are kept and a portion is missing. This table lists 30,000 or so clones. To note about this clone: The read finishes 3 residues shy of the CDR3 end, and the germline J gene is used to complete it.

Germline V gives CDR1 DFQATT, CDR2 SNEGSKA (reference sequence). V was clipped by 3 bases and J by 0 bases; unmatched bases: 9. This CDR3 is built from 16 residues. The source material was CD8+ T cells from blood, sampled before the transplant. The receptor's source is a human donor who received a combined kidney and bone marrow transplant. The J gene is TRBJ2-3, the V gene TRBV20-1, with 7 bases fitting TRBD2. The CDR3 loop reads CSASGGLPFSTDTQYF. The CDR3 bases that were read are TGCAGTGCTAGTGGGGGACTACCCTTCAGCACAGATACG.